This TCR beta chain was documented in a study of blood T cells in healthy people across ages. V was shortened by 4 bases and J by 2 bases, with 11 bases between the two germline ends. CDR1 SEHNR and CDR2 FQNEAQ come from the germline V gene (reference sequence). The CDR3 runs 14 residues. Using a J-beta primer mix together with a sample-barcoded 5' primer, a second PCR was run for roughly 7 to 11 cycles. TCRdb reanalysed the 5' RACE reads using MiXCR and keeps one entry per CDR3 protein. Counted here are about 640,000 distinct CDR3 sequences, about 30% occurring once; the ten biggest clones make up 15% to 18%. Study-wide findings and caveats: Underestimates were what the diversity estimates from one million T cells were considered to be. The unknown donor CMV status may have confounded expanded clonotype changes.

A remark on this clonotype: What it binds is unknown. A much larger clone sits a single nucleotide away, making a read error possible. The conserved phenylalanine or tryptophan is not found at the CDR3 terminus, so this likely reflects a read error.

Peripheral blood samples of roughly 9.8 milliliters were drawn from each donor. The rearrangement links TRBV7-9 to TRBJ1-2; D is unresolved. The sample consisted of blood. This clonotype originated in an elderly woman in good health. CDR3 DNA: TGTGCCAGCAGCTACCCCGGATCCAACTATGGCTACACCATC. Translation gives CASSYPGSNYGYTI.